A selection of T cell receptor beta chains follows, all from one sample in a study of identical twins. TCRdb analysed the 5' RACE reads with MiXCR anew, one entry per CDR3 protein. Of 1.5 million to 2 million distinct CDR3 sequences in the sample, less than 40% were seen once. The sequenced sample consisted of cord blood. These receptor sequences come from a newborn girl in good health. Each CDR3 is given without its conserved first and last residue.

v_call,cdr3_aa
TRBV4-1,ASTQRPSGRDTQY
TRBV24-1,ATSDSWDTQY
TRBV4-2,ASSPFVDRGGEKLF
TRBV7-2,ASLPFGLQETQY
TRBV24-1,ATSDWTRDTQY
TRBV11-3,ASSLGGTSGGDQETQY
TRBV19,ASERSGSSRDTQY
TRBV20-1,SALRDINQPQH
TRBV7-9,ASSLMKQDQPQH
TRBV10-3,AISGVVNYGYT
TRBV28,ASSPVGKVRF
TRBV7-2,ASSSRGVYSYT
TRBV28,ASKEHPGGTLF
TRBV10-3,AISARNRELNYGYT
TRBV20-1,SAELLAGGPPDTQY
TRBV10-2,ASSDPTGTQETQY
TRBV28,ASSYGRRTDTQY
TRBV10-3,AISGGSGGWADTQY
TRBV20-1,SANEPGFSTDTQY
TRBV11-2,ASSFRLAGTHNEQF
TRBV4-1,ASSQDYLAMGLRWKLF
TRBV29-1,SVRRDLGDTEAF
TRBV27,ASSFGQRAYNEQF
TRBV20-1,SSRGSNQPQH
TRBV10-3,AISELAGEQY
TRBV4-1,ASSQGVRGYEQY
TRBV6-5,ASSYGLSDTQY
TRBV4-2,ASSQEERGGLYGEQF
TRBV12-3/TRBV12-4,ASRPSGGFYDEQF
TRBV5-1,ATRAGGRYNEQY
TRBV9,ASSVETGAFNEKLF
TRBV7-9,ASSLGIDEGFMDEQF
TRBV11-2,ASSFGPGGVEAF
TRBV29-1,SSEGTGSYNEQF
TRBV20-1,SARDLAGGPKRLDTQY
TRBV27,ASSLLGQGADGTQY
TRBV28,ASSPSGGENEQF
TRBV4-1,ASTFLAGALYGYT
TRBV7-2,AGSLLRYEQY
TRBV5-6,ASSSLLAGLYNEQY